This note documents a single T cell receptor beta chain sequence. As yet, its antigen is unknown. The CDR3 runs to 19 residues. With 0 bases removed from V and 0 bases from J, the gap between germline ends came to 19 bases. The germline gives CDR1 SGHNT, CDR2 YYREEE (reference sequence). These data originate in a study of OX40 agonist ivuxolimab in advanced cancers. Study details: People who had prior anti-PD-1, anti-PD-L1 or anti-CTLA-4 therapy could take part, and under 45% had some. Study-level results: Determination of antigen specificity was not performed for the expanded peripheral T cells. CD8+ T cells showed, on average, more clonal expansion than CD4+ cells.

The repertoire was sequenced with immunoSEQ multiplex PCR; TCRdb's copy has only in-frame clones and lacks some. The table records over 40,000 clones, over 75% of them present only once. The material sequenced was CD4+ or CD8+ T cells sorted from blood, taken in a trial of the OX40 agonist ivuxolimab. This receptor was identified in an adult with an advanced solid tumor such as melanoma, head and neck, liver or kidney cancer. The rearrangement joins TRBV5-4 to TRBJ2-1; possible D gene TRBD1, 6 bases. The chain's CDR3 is CASSLAGHNRVSSYNEQFF. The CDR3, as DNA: TGTGCCAGCAGCTTGGCGGGACACAACCGAGTTAGCTCCTACAATGAGCAGTTCTTC.